The 23 T cell receptor beta chains in this list originate from one sample, sequenced in a study of blood T cell repertoires in COVID-19. Repertoires were generated with immunoSEQ multiplex PCR, while TCRdb's copy carries only in-frame clones and drops some. The table shows about 130,000 clones, with 80% to 90% occurring only once. The sample was peripheral blood. The receptor source for this set is a man aged 55 to 70 with active or convalescent COVID-19.

The V and J genes are TRBV5-1 and TRBJ2-1; D is perhaps TRBD1 (6 bases). Trimming removed 4 bases at V and 0 bases at J, with 11 bases between. Germline loops: CDR1 SGHRS, CDR2 YFSETQ. This CDR3 spans 15 amino acids. CDR3: CASSNEGGSYNEQFF. CDR3 sequence (DNA): TGCGCCAGCAGCAATGAAGGGGGCTCCTACAATGAGCAGTTCTTC.

The J gene is TRBJ2-7, the V gene TRBV28, with 7 bases fitting TRBD1. After removal of 5 bases from V and 3 bases from J, the junction contained 4 bases not matched to a gene. The germline V gene has CDR1 MDHEN and CDR2 SYDVKM. This CDR3 has 13 residues. The CDR3 spells CASSVTGVYEQYF. DNA of the CDR3: TGTGCCAGCAGTGTTACAGGGGTCTACGAGCAGTACTTC.

The chain has TRBV25-1 and TRBJ2-1; D is possibly TRBD2 (6 bases). CDR1 and CDR2 from the germline V gene are MGHDK and SYGVNS. Between the trimmed V and J ends, which lost 4 bases and 7 bases, there was a span of 8 bases. The CDR3 length is 12 residues. CDR3 region: CASSGGGNEQFF. Written as DNA, the CDR3 is TGTGCCAGCAGTGGGGGAGGAAATGAGCAGTTCTTC. Combining the CDR3 with reference TRBV25-1 and TRBJ2-1 gives the whole variable domain EADIYQTPRYLVIGTGKKITLECSQTMGHDKMYWYQQDPGMELHLIHYSYGVNSTEKGDLSSESTVSRIRTEHFPLTLESARPSHTSQYLCASSGGGNEQFFGPGTRLTVL.

In DNA form, the CDR3 reads TGTGCCAGCAGTGGGACCGGGACAGGGGAGACAGATACGCAGTATTTT. Translating it yields CASSGTGTGETDTQYF. The chain uses TRBV25-1 and TRBJ2-3; 10 bases align to TRBD1. The CDR3 has 16 residues. Germline V gives CDR1 MGHDK, CDR2 SYGVNS. J lost 3 bases, V lost 4 bases, and 7 bases had no gene match. Variable domain in full (rest from reference TRBV25-1 and TRBJ2-3): EADIYQTPRYLVIGTGKKITLECSQTMGHDKMYWYQQDPGMELHLIHYSYGVNSTEKGDLSSESTVSRIRTEHFPLTLESARPSHTSQYLCASSGTGTGETDTQYFGPGTRLTVL.

J is TRBJ1-4 and V is TRBV10-3; 9 bases are a match to TRBD1. Trimming at V came to 4 bases and at J to 4 bases, leaving 7 bases not matched to a gene. This CDR3 contains 16 residues. Germline CDR1 reads ENHRY; CDR2 reads SYGVKD. This chain's CDR3 is CAISAYRGQSNEKLFF. The CDR3 DNA follows: TGTGCCATCAGTGCTTACAGGGGGCAAAGTAATGAAAAACTGTTTTTT.

This rearrangement joins TRBV2 to TRBJ1-1; D is undetermined. The V and J ends lost 6 bases and 4 bases respectively, with 18 bases between them. Germline V gene sequence: CDR1 SNHLY, CDR2 FYNNEI. The length of the CDR3 is 15 residues. The CDR3 DNA follows: TGTGCCAGCAGCGTCCCCATGGGAGGGATCACTGAAGCTTTCTTT. Its translation: CASSVPMGGITEAFF. Together with reference TRBV2 and TRBJ1-1, the CDR3 gives the full variable domain: EPEVTQTPSHQVTQMGQEVILRCVPISNHLYFYWYRQILGQKVEFLVSFYNNEISEKSEIFDDQFSVERPDGSNFTLKIRSTKLEDSAMYFCASSVPMGGITEAFFGQGTRLTVV.

This clone was seen more than once but under ten times. This rearrangement joins TRBV5-4 to TRBJ1-2, with D perhaps matching TRBD1 (5 bases). Germline V lookup: CDR1 SGHNT, CDR2 YYREEE (reference sequence). Trimming took off 0 bases at V and 3 bases at J, with 12 bases between the two ends. This CDR3 is 15 amino acids long. This CDR3 reads CASSLGQLRDYGYTF. The CDR3 coding sequence is TGTGCCAGCAGCTTGGGACAGCTCAGGGACTATGGCTACACCTTC.

The chain joins TRBV5-1 to TRBJ1-6; TRBD1 agrees at 8 bases. V lost 4 bases, J lost 8 bases, and 14 bases stayed unmatched. CDR1 and CDR2 (germline): SGHRS, YFSETQ. This CDR3 comprises 17 residues. CDR3 loop: CASSRDASGTGYSPLHF. The CDR3 coding sequence is TGCGCCAGCAGCCGTGATGCGTCCGGGACAGGTTATTCACCCCTCCACTTT.

The J gene is TRBJ1-6, the V gene TRBV27; D ambiguous. Deletions cut 2 bases from V and 7 bases from J, with 6 bases between. Germline V gives CDR1 MNHEY, CDR2 SMNVEV (reference sequence). The CDR3 runs to 13 residues. CDR3 amino acids: CASSLSRNSPLHF. The CDR3 DNA reads as TGTGCCAGCAGTTTAAGTCGGAATTCACCCCTCCACTTT.

This clone came up once. The genes are TRBV7-2 and TRBJ2-3; D remains unclear. This CDR3 is built from 14 residues. The germline V and J ends were trimmed by 4 bases and 6 bases, with 14 bases remaining between them. CDR1 is SGHTA, CDR2 FQGNSA, per germline. CDR3 nucleotide sequence: TGTGCCAGCAGCTCCATTCAGATCCCCGATACGCAGTATTTT. It translates to CASSSIQIPDTQYF.

The CDR3 bases are TGTGCCAGCAGCTCAACAGGGGGCAATCAGCCCCAGCATTTT. Translating gives CASSSTGGNQPQHF. This chain uses TRBV6-6 with TRBJ1-5, with TRBD1 identical over 7 bases. This CDR3 spans 14 amino acids. The ends lost 6 bases at V and 2 bases at J; junction bases unmatched: 4. Germline CDR1 is MNHNY and CDR2 is SVGAGI (reference sequence).

This clone was recorded once. The rearrangement uses TRBV12-3 or TRBV12-4 and TRBJ2-5; TRBD2 might be the D (5 bases). The CDR3 contains 11 residues. The ends were cut back, 5 bases at V and 7 bases at J, with 8 bases in the middle. In nucleotides, the CDR3 is TGTGCCAGCAGTCCCGAGGGGACCCAGTACTTC. It yields the protein CASSPEGTQYF.

CDR3: CASSLAGGGPTDTQYF. The CDR3 region has the DNA TGTGCCAGCAGCTTGGCCGGGGGTGGACCCACAGATACGCAGTATTTT. The chain uses TRBV5-4 and TRBJ2-3; possibly TRBD2 for D (6 bases). CDR1 and CDR2 (germline): SGHNT, YYREEE (reference sequence). CDR3 length: 16 residues. The ends were cut back, 0 bases at V and 2 bases at J, with 13 bases in the middle.

This clone was observed a handful of times. The V gene is TRBV2, the J gene TRBJ2-7; D remains ambiguous. This CDR3 is built from 15 residues. Germline CDR1 and CDR2: SNHLY and FYNNEI. The germline V and J ends were trimmed by 6 bases and 2 bases, with 17 bases remaining between them. DNA of the CDR3: TGTGCCAGCAGCGCCAAGGCGGCCTACCCCTACGAGCAGTACTTC. This translates into CASSAKAAYPYEQYF. Filled out from reference TRBV2 and TRBJ2-7, the complete variable domain reads EPEVTQTPSHQVTQMGQEVILRCVPISNHLYFYWYRQILGQKVEFLVSFYNNEISEKSEIFDDQFSVERPDGSNFTLKIRSTKLEDSAMYFCASSAKAAYPYEQYFGPGTRLTVT.

The chain is built from TRBV27 and TRBJ2-7, with TRBD2 as a possible D gene (6 bases). The V gene lost 5 bases and the J gene lost 1 base, with 18 bases spanning the gap. This CDR3 has 16 amino acids. The germline V gene encodes CDR1 MNHEY and CDR2 SMNVEV (reference sequence). The CDR3 nucleotides read TGTGCCAGCAGTCCAGTATTATCGGGGGAATCCTACGAGCAGTACTTC. This translates into CASSPVLSGESYEQYF.

This chain connects TRBV6-5 to TRBJ1-2; a weak D match, TRBD1 (6 bases). The CDR3 has 14 amino acids. The germline gives CDR1 MNHEY, CDR2 SVGAGI. The germline V and J ends were trimmed by 5 bases and 5 bases, with 15 bases remaining between them. The CDR3 DNA reads TGTGCCAGCAGTCGTCCCCAGGGGCCATATGGCTACACCTTC. Translated: CASSRPQGPYGYTF.

The CDR3 region has the DNA TGCAGCGTTTCCGGGACAGGGGGTGCTGATTCACCCCTCCACTTT. The encoded protein is CSVSGTGGADSPLHF. This chain uses TRBV29-1 with TRBJ1-6; 11 nucleotides agree with TRBD1. The ends lost 5 bases at V and 8 bases at J; junction bases unmatched: 8. This CDR3 has 15 amino acids. Germline-derived CDR1 and CDR2 are SQVTM and ANQGSEA.

V gene TRBV28 combines with J gene TRBJ1-1; D is unresolved. V lost 5 bases and J 8 bases, leaving 18 bases between the germline ends. Germline V gene lookup returns CDR1 MDHEN and CDR2 SYDVKM. The CDR3 consists of 14 residues. The CDR3 sequence: CASSLLFTGLEAFF. DNA for the CDR3: TGTGCCAGCAGTCTCCTATTTACGGGTCTAGAAGCTTTCTTT.

V usage is TRBV18 and J usage is TRBJ2-1; TRBD2 agrees at 8 bases. The ends lost 1 base at V and 1 base at J; junction bases unmatched: 3. Germline values: CDR1 KGHSH, CDR2 LQKENI. The CDR3 has 16 residues. The CDR3 loop reads CASSPRSGGSYNEQFF. The DNA for the CDR3 is TGTGCCAGCTCACCACGAAGCGGGGGTTCCTACAATGAGCAGTTCTTC.

This sequence joins TRBV6-2 or TRBV6-3 and TRBJ2-4; TRBD2 aligns across 7 bases. The germline gives CDR1 MNHEY, CDR2 SVGEGT. The CDR3 extends over 14 amino acids. The V segment lost 6 bases and the J segment 1 base; nucleotides outside the gene matches: 3. The CDR3 DNA is TGTGCCAGCAGCCCCGGGGGGGCCAAAAACATTCAGTACTTC. This codes for CASSPGGAKNIQYF.

The V call is TRBV28, the J call TRBJ1-2, with TRBD1 matching 10 bases. Trimming took 6 bases from V and 6 from J; bases not matched to a gene: 10. The CDR3 is made up of 15 amino acids. Germline V gives CDR1 MDHEN, CDR2 SYDVKM. The CDR3 loop reads CASSRNPGQGHGYTF. CDR3 nucleotides: TGTGCCAGCAGCCGAAACCCGGGACAGGGGCATGGCTACACCTTC.

The chain has TRBV18 and TRBJ1-1; possibly TRBD1 for D (6 bases). The ends were cut back, 3 bases at V and 3 bases at J, with 11 bases in the middle. Germline values: CDR1 KGHSH, CDR2 LQKENI. The CDR3 sequence is 14 residues long. The DNA of the CDR3 is TGTGCCAGCTCACCGAACAGGGTTGACACTGAAGCTTTCTTT. Amino acids: CASSPNRVDTEAFF.

J is TRBJ1-6 and V is TRBV4-3; possibly TRBD1 for D (5 bases). CDR3 length: 15 residues. V was pared by 0 bases and J by 6 bases, with 9 bases between. CDR1 LGHNA and CDR2 YSLEER come from the germline V gene. In nucleotides, the CDR3 is TGCGCCAGCAGCCAAGACGACAGCCCTAATTCACCCCTCCACTTT. Protein sequence: CASSQDDSPNSPLHF.